The entry below gives a single TCR beta chain sequence along with its context. The V and J ends lost 3 bases and 2 bases respectively, with 10 bases between them. The CDR3 consists of 14 residues. CDR1 and CDR2 from the germline V gene are KGHSH and LQKENI. The entry originates in a study of blood T cell repertoires in COVID-19. As for the study in general: The United States, Italy and Spain supplied acute and convalescent COVID-19 samples. Sources were T cells, B-cell-depleted T cells, or PBMCs; the material itself was cDNA or gDNA.

Authors' analysis steps: Amplification of reference gene primers was used by the study to estimate nucleated cell counts. Sequencing used immunoSEQ multiplex PCR; TCRdb keeps in-frame clones, though not all of them. That table supplies the V and J calls and clone size; D and trimming were determined from the DNA. Here the sample spans a few hundred thousand clones, around 92% being singletons. The genes are TRBV18 and TRBJ2-5, with D possibly TRBD2 on 6 matching bases. Specimen: peripheral blood. The TCR sequence derives from a man aged 40-50 years with acute or convalescent COVID-19. CDR3: CASSPRDSQETQYF. In DNA, the CDR3 is TGTGCCAGCTCACCCCGGGACTCACAAGAGACCCAGTACTTC.